By frequency, the clone carrying this TCR beta chain is medium-sized. The antigen remains unidentified. The germline V gene encodes CDR1 SQVTM and CDR2 ANQGSEA. CDR3 length: 13 amino acids. This sample is drawn from a study of T cell clusters in autoimmune cytopenias. Study-wide results and limits: Primary autoimmune cytopenia patients appeared to lack physiological T cell clusters present in healthy donors.

Some 39,000 genome equivalents of blood DNA were amplified for TRB. Multiplex touch-down PCR amplified TRB using TRB-A and TRB-B pools in one tube. For each CDR3 protein, TCRdb gives one entry from its re-call of the multiplex PCR reads, without DNA. Its table lists about 2,200 distinct CDR3 sequences. The TCR originated in a human donor with an autoimmune cytopenia or autoimmune hepatitis (not recorded which). The sequenced sample was peripheral blood. The chain is built from TRBV29-1 and TRBJ2-7; the D gene TCRdb calls, TRBD2, cannot be checked with no DNA. The CDR3: CSVGTSGTYEQYF.